These 26 T cell receptor beta chains came from one sample sequenced in a study of T cells in Graves' hyperthyroidism and ophthalmopathy. RNA transcripts served as the template for amplifying TCR beta CDR3 regions. A set of HTBI primers served as the primers for a first-round RT-PCR of the TCR CDR3. Via MiXCR, TCRdb re-called the multiplex PCR reads, giving one row per CDR3 protein. Of 250,000 to 300,000 distinct CDR3 sequences listed, roughly a fifth are singletons. Sample: blood. All receptors derive from a man aged 45-60 years with Graves' ophthalmopathy.

Comment on this clonotype: A single base separates this from a much larger clone, so it may be a read error. The chain couples TRBV2 to TRBJ2-1, with 9 bases lining up with TRBD2. CDR1 is SNHLY, CDR2 FYNNEI, per germline. CDR3 length: 18 amino acids. CDR3 loop: CASSRTGVSGSSYDEQFF. The CDR3 DNA sequence: TGTGCCAGCAGTCGGACGGGGGTTAGCGGGAGCTCCTACGATGAGCAGTTCTTC. The whole variable domain, remainder taken from reference TRBV2 and TRBJ2-1, is EPEVTQTPSHQVTQMGQEVILRCVPISNHLYFYWYRQILGQKVEFLVSFYNNEISEKSEIFDDQFSVERPDGSNFTLKIRSTKLEDSAMYFCASSRTGVSGSSYDEQFFGPGTRLTVL.

This clonotype was counted ten times or more. The CDR3 region is CASSLSTGYSYEQYF. In DNA form, the CDR3 reads TGCGCCAGCAGCTTGTCGACAGGGTACTCGTACGAGCAGTACTTC. The chain recombines TRBV5-1 with TRBJ2-7; the match to TRBD1 covers 7 bases. From germline, CDR1 is SGHRS and CDR2 YFSETQ. J was trimmed by 4 bases and V by 1 base; bases with no gene match: 8. The CDR3 spans 15 residues.

This clonotype has ten or more counts. V and J are TRBV5-1 and TRBJ1-1; TRBD1 agrees at 9 bases. V was clipped by 2 bases and J by 5 bases; unmatched bases: 4. Germline lookup yields CDR1 SGHRS and CDR2 YFSETQ. The CDR3 covers 14 residues. The CDR3 is CASSLRQGGTEAFF. The DNA for the CDR3 is TGCGCCAGCAGCTTAAGACAGGGGGGTACTGAAGCTTTCTTT.

Ten or more counts support this clonotype. The CDR3 protein is CASSPEREGGTQYF. The DNA of the CDR3 is TGTGCCAGCAGCCCCGAGCGGGAGGGAGGTACGCAGTATTTT. This chain joins TRBV3-1 and TRBJ2-3; TRBD2 matches 10 bases. Germline lookup yields CDR1 LGHDT and CDR2 YNNKEL (reference sequence). V lost 4 bases and J lost 8; bases outside the gene matches: 6. CDR3 length: 14 amino acids.

The chain is built from TRBV5-1 and TRBJ1-5; D gene ambiguous. The V and J ends lost 0 bases and 0 bases respectively, with 10 bases between them. Germline V lookup: CDR1 SGHRS, CDR2 YFSETQ. The CDR3 covers 16 residues. For the CDR3, the DNA is TGCGCCAGCAGCTTGGGGCCGGGTTATAGCAATCAGCCCCAGCATTTT. Encoded protein: CASSLGPGYSNQPQHF.

The chain links TRBV19 to TRBJ1-4; 7 bases map to TRBD1. Germline V lookup: CDR1 LNHDA, CDR2 SQIVND (reference sequence). The V gene end was trimmed by 5 bases and the J gene end by 3 bases; junction bases not matched to a gene: 6. This CDR3 is built from 15 residues. CDR3 coding DNA: TGTGCCAGTAGTGCGCCGGGACAGCCTAATGAAAAACTGTTTTTT. Protein: CASSAPGQPNEKLFF.

This clonotype was detected a few times. The chain uses TRBV7-8 and TRBJ1-3; D may be TRBD1 (5 bases). The ends were cut back, 5 bases at V and 4 bases at J, with 12 bases in the middle. This CDR3 has 14 amino acids. From germline, CDR1 is SGHVS and CDR2 FQNEAQ. The CDR3 reads CASSPSAGGNTIYF. CDR3 nucleotides: TGTGCCAGCAGCCCTAGCGCAGGGGGAAACACCATATATTTT.

In regard to this clonotype: A much larger clonotype is one base distant, so this may be a read error. CDR3 amino acids: CASSQGRRGTGGASYEQFF. As DNA, the CDR3 is TGTGCCAGCAGCCAAGGACGGCGAGGGACAGGGGGCGCAAGCTACGAGCAGTTCTTC. The V gene is TRBV3-1, the J gene TRBJ2-1, with 12 bases aligning to TRBD1. With V trimmed by 1 base and J by 10 bases, 17 bases remained unmatched. CDR3 length: 19 residues. The germline gives CDR1 LGHDT, CDR2 YNNKEL (reference sequence).

This chain uses TRBV7-3 with TRBJ2-1, with 8 bases matching TRBD2. Germline V gene sequence: CDR1 SGHTA, CDR2 FQGTGA. The junction had 11 bases not matched to a gene; V was cut back by 5 bases and J by 5 bases. The CDR3 is 16 residues long. CDR3 DNA: TGTGCCAGCAGCCCGCCCTCCGGGAGGGGTCACAATGAGCAGTTCTTC. As protein: CASSPPSGRGHNEQFF.

The V gene is TRBV6-5, the J gene TRBJ2-7; 11 bases agree with TRBD2. V gave up 10 bases and J gave up 9 bases; unmatched junction bases: 11. The CDR3 covers 13 residues. Germline V gene lookup returns CDR1 MNHEY and CDR2 SVGAGI. The CDR3: CATSTSGKIGQYF. The CDR3 nucleotides are TGTGCCACCTCGACTAGCGGGAAAATCGGGCAGTACTTC.

The chain carries TRBV9 and TRBJ2-7, with D unclear. There are 11 residues in the CDR3. Germline CDR1 reads SGDLS; CDR2 reads YYNGEE. V lost 4 bases and J 9 bases, leaving 11 bases between the germline ends. CDR3 residues: CASSTPGWQYF. The CDR3 region has the DNA TGTGCCAGCAGCACCCCCGGGTGGCAGTACTTC.

This clonotype was seen more than once but under ten times. CDR3: CASSSRGQGFGNTIYF. CDR3 sequence (DNA): TGTGCCAGCAGTTCTCGAGGACAGGGGTTTGGAAACACCATATATTTT. The V and J genes are TRBV27 and TRBJ1-3; TRBD1 aligns across 9 bases. With 4 bases clipped from V and 3 bases from J, the junction kept 7 bases outside the gene matches. There are 16 residues in the CDR3. The germline V gene has CDR1 MNHEY and CDR2 SMNVEV (reference sequence).

This clonotype has a handful of counts. The chain carries TRBV6-1 and TRBJ1-6; D unclear. The CDR3 extends over 13 amino acids. The germline V and J ends were trimmed by 5 bases and 9 bases, with 11 bases remaining between them. Germline CDR1 is MNHNS and CDR2 is SASEGT. The CDR3 protein is CASSSPLGSPLHF. DNA of the CDR3: TGTGCCAGCAGTTCCCCGCTGGGTTCACCCCTCCACTTT.

This clonotype was seen at least ten times. The rearrangement links TRBV20-1 to TRBJ2-5; D unclear. The ends were cut back, 3 bases at V and 1 base at J, with 9 bases in the middle. The length of the CDR3 is 13 residues. Germline V gene sequence: CDR1 DFQATT, CDR2 SNEGSKA (reference sequence). CDR3 sequence (DNA): TGCAGTGCTAGGGGCCCTGTCCAAGAGACCCAGTACTTC. Translation gives CSARGPVQETQYF.

This clonotype was picked up a small number of times. V usage is TRBV5-1 and J usage is TRBJ2-3; 7 bases agree with TRBD1. This CDR3 is built from 15 residues. Germline V gene lookup returns CDR1 SGHRS and CDR2 YFSETQ. J lost 2 bases, V lost 0 bases, and 3 bases had no gene match. CDR3 in DNA: TGCGCCAGCAGCTTGGAGACAGGGAACACAGATACGCAGTATTTT. It codes for CASSLETGNTDTQYF.

This clonotype has at least ten counts. V and J are TRBV3-1 and TRBJ2-1, with TRBD2 as a possible D gene (6 bases). The V gene's germline CDR1 is LGHDT and CDR2 YNNKEL (reference sequence). The CDR3 extends over 13 amino acids. Trimming removed 6 bases from V and 3 bases from J, with 9 bases in between. Written as DNA, the CDR3 is TGTGCCAGCAGGGGGGAGGACTACAATGAGCAGTTCTTC. Protein: CASRGEDYNEQFF.

This clonotype was seen at least ten times. The rearrangement joins TRBV2 to TRBJ2-1; D perhaps matches TRBD1 (6 bases). V was clipped by 6 bases and J by 0 bases, with 12 bases between them. The CDR3 runs to 15 residues. CDR1 is SNHLY, CDR2 FYNNEI, per germline. In nucleotides, the CDR3 is TGTGCCAGCAGGGTACAGGGATACTCCTACAATGAGCAGTTCTTC. Translation gives CASRVQGYSYNEQFF.

This clonotype came up a few times. V gene TRBV9 combines with J gene TRBJ2-5; D might be TRBD1 (6 bases). The CDR3 is made up of 15 amino acids. V was clipped by 3 bases and J by 4 bases, with 16 bases between them. The germline CDR1 and CDR2 sequences are SGDLS and YYNGEE. The CDR3 loop is CASSEGQLKGETQYF. In DNA form, the CDR3 reads TGTGCCAGCAGCGAGGGACAACTAAAGGGAGAGACCCAGTACTTC.

The table lists this clonotype with many counts. V and J are TRBV28 and TRBJ1-2; unclear D gene. V was shortened by 5 bases and J by 8 bases, with 9 bases between the two germline ends. The CDR3 has 11 residues. The V gene's germline CDR1 is MDHEN and CDR2 SYDVKM. DNA for the CDR3: TGTGCCAGCAGTCGAGAAGTGGGCTACACCTTC. It translates to CASSREVGYTF.

This sequence joins TRBV6-2 or TRBV6-3 and TRBJ1-4; no clear D. CDR1 is MNHEY and CDR2 is SVGEGT in the germline V gene. CDR3 size: 16 residues. V was trimmed by 6 bases and J by 5 bases, leaving 19 bases between them. CDR3 sequence (DNA): TGTGCCAGCAGGCGGGCGAGCCCTGAGGAAAATGAAAAACTGTTTTTT. It encodes CASRRASPEENEKLFF.

At least ten counts were recorded for this clonotype. The genes are TRBV18 and TRBJ2-7; 7 bases are a match to TRBD2. The germline V gene has CDR1 KGHSH and CDR2 LQKENI. V shed 6 bases, J shed 4 bases, and the junction held 9 bases outside the gene matches. The CDR3 consists of 14 residues. CDR3 amino acids: CASSPLAAGYEQYF. The CDR3 DNA sequence: TGTGCCAGCTCTCCCCTAGCGGCTGGTTACGAGCAGTACTTC.

This clonotype was seen a handful of times. This chain uses TRBV7-8 with TRBJ1-1; D gene ambiguous. The CDR3 runs to 16 residues. Germline V CDR1 and CDR2: SGHVS, FQNEAQ. Trimming left V 2 bases short and J 2 bases short, with 15 bases between. In nucleotides, the CDR3 is TGTGCCAGCAGCTTAAGAGGGATAGCGGCAAACACTGAAGCTTTCTTT. It is translated as CASSLRGIAANTEAFF.

This chain joins TRBV4-2 and TRBJ2-5; D perhaps matches TRBD2 (6 bases). Trimming removed 0 bases from V and 13 bases from J, with 15 bases in between. Germline CDR1 and CDR2: LGHNA and YNFKEQ. This CDR3 comprises 13 residues. For the CDR3, the DNA is TGTGCCAGCAGCCAAGACCGGGACTTAGAAAGGTACTTC. This gives the protein CASSQDRDLERYF.

The V call is TRBV5-6, the J call TRBJ1-2, with TRBD1 as a possible D gene (6 bases). The germline V and J ends were trimmed by 3 bases and 4 bases, with 13 bases remaining between them. In germline, CDR1 is SGHDT, CDR2 YYEEEE. CDR3 size: 14 residues. The CDR3 is CASSSDGGGYGYTF. The CDR3 DNA sequence: TGTGCCAGCAGCTCTGATGGGGGCGGCTATGGCTACACCTTC.

This clonotype has a count of ten or more. V is TRBV12-3 or TRBV12-4 and J is TRBJ1-1; D remains ambiguous. CDR3 length equals 13 residues. V gave up 1 base and J gave up 6 bases, with 9 bases separating them. CDR3 sequence reads: CASSLDRVAEAFF. The DNA of the CDR3 is TGTGCCAGCAGTTTAGATCGCGTCGCTGAAGCTTTCTTT.

V and J are TRBV20-1 and TRBJ1-2; the match to TRBD1 covers 10 bases. Germline values: CDR1 DFQATT, CDR2 SNEGSKA (reference sequence). Trimming removed 5 bases from V and 5 bases from J; junction bases left unmatched: 5. CDR3 length equals 13 residues. The CDR3, as DNA: TGCAGTGCTGACAGGGGGCTTTCTTATGGCTACACCTTC. Translation gives CSADRGLSYGYTF.